The subject of this entry is one T cell receptor (beta chain). As yet, its antigen is unknown. Deletions cut 2 bases from V and 4 bases from J, with 14 bases between. There are 15 residues in the CDR3. The germline V gene has CDR1 SGHAT and CDR2 FQNNGV. These data originate in a study of OX40 agonist ivuxolimab in advanced cancers. General study results and limits: CD8+ T cells showed, on average, more clonal expansion than CD4+ cells.

Clones were sequenced by immunoSEQ multiplex PCR, and TCRdb holds only the in-frame ones, with some missing. This sample yields approximately 44,000 clones, of which around nine tenths are seen a single time; about an eighth belongs to the top ten. This chain connects TRBV11-2 to TRBJ1-2, with D perhaps matching TRBD1 (5 bases). Sequenced here: CD4+ or CD8+ T cells sorted from blood, sampled in a trial of the OX40 agonist ivuxolimab. This TCR came from an adult with an advanced solid tumor such as melanoma, head and neck, liver or kidney cancer. CDR3 loop: CASSLHQGSFYGYTF. The DNA for the CDR3 is TGTGCCAGCAGCTTACATCAGGGTAGTTTCTATGGCTACACCTTC.